A selection of T cell receptor beta chains follows, all from one sample in a study of blood T cell repertoires in COVID-19. Here immunoSEQ multiplex PCR was the method, and the copy in TCRdb shows in-frame clones only, minus some. The sample contains tens of thousands of clones, 70% to 90% of which appear only once. Material for sequencing was peripheral blood. Receptors originate from a woman of 80 years or more with active COVID-19. The CDR3 runs from the conserved cysteine through the conserved F or W. Clone size appears in some rows only: once, few, many, or a class for an expanded clone.

>NA|TRBV6-6|TRBJ2-2
CASGDRNTGELFF
>NA|TRBV10-3|TRBJ1-5
CAISGGEDQPQHF
>NA|TRBV2|TRBJ1-4
CASSDSYVEKLFF
>NA|TRBV19|TRBJ1-6
CASSPLPGQGGSPLHF
>NA|TRBV14|TRBJ1-1
CASSPHRDTNTEAFF
>NA|TRBV15|TRBJ2-2
CATSRDRPGHTGELFF
>few|TRBV6-6|TRBJ1-4
CASSSDRVGNEKLFF
>once|TRBV14|TRBJ2-7
CASSQFRGNEQYF
>NA|TRBV7-7|TRBJ2-3
CASSLRGGAGDTQYF
>NA|TRBV7-9|TRBJ2-3
CASSFSGSGDTQYF
>NA|TRBV9|TRBJ2-1
CASSVEGLAGYNEQFF
>NA|TRBV6-5|TRBJ1-2
CASSQVTGANYGYTF
>NA|TRBV5-4|TRBJ2-3
CASSPSGGPTDTQYF
>NA|TRBV7-2|TRBJ1-2
CASSLVGDRYYGYTF
>NA|TRBV19|TRBJ1-2
CASSITHLDRLNYGYTF
>NA|TRBV6-5|TRBJ1-2
CASRGQGTDGYTF
>NA|TRBV20-1|TRBJ2-3
CSASSSVGRRDTQYF
>NA|TRBV6-2/TRBV6-3|TRBJ2-7
CASSGSGTGVPYEQYF
>NA|TRBV19|TRBJ1-5
CASSSGQAGRHQPQHF
>NA|TRBV7-9|TRBJ1-4
CASSRDRGLRSNEKLFF
>NA|TRBV27|TRBJ1-5
CASSPGTVGNQPQHF
>NA|TRBV27|TRBJ2-2
CASSLSAGGTGELFF
>NA|TRBV7-9|TRBJ1-5
CASSLGDQPQHF
>NA|TRBV3-1/TRBV3-2|TRBJ2-3
CASSQLTGRSGATDTQYF
>NA|TRBV9|TRBJ2-7
CASSVGQGVYEQYF
>NA|TRBV2|TRBJ1-4
CASSEGFRTSTKKDEKLFF
>NA|TRBV27|TRBJ2-4
CASSQMAGATNIQYF
>few|TRBV19|TRBJ2-7
CASSLRGQGYEQYF
>NA|TRBV5-6|TRBJ1-2
CASSLASDDYGYTF